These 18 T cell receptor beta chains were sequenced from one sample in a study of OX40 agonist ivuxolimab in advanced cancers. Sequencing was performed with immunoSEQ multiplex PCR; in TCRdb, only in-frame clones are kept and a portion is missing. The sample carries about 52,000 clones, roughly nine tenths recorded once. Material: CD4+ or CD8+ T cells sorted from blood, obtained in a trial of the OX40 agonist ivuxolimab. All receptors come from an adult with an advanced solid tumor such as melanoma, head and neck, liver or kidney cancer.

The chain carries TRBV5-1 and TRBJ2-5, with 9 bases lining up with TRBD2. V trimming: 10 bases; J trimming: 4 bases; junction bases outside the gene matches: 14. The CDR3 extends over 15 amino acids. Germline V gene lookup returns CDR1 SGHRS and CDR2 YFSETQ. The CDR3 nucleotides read TGCGCCTCAATGGAAGCGGGGGGCCAGGGAGAGACCCAGTACTTC. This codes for CASMEAGGQGETQYF.

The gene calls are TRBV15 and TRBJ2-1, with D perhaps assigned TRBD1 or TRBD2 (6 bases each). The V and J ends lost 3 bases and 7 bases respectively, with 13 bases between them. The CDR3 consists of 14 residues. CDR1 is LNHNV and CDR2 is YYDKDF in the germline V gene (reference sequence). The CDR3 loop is CATSRRDKRNEQFF. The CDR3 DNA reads TGTGCCACCAGCAGGCGGGACAAGAGGAATGAGCAGTTCTTC.

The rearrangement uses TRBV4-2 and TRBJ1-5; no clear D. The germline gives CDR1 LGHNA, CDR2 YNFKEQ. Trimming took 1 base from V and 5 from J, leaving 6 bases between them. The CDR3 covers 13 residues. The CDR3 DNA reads TGTGCCAGCAGCCAAGCTAGGGATCAGCCCCAGCATTTT. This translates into CASSQARDQPQHF.

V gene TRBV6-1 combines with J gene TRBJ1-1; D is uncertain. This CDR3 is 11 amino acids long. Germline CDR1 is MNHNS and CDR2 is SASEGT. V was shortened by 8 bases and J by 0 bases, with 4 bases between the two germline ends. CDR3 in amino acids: CASLLNTEAFF. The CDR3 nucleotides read TGTGCCAGCCTTCTGAACACTGAAGCTTTCTTT.

The CDR3 sequence: CASVGQRDTEAFF. DNA for the CDR3: TGCGCCAGCGTGGGACAGAGAGACACTGAAGCTTTCTTT. This chain connects TRBV5-1 to TRBJ1-1, with TRBD1 identical over 7 bases. V trimming: 7 bases; J trimming: 3 bases; junction bases outside the gene matches: 6. CDR1 and CDR2 (germline): SGHRS, YFSETQ. The CDR3 covers 13 residues.

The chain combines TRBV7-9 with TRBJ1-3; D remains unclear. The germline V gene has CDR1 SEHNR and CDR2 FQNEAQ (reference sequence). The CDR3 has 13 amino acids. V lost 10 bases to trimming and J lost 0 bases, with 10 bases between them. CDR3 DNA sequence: TGTGCCACCGGTACGAGCTCTGGAAACACCATATATTTT. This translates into CATGTSSGNTIYF. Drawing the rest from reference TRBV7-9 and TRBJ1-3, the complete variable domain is DTGVSQNPRHKITKRGQNVTFRCDPISEHNRLYWYRQTLGQGPEFLTYFQNEAQLEKSRLLSDRFSAERPKGSFSTLEIQRTEQGDSAMYLCATGTSSGNTIYFGEGSWLTVV.

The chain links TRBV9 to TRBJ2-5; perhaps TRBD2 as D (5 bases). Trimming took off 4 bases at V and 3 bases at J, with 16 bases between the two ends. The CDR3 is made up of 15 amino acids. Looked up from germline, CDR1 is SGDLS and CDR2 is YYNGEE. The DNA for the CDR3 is TGTGCCAGCAGCCCCTCCCCCTCGGGGAAAGAGACCCAGTACTTC. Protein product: CASSPSPSGKETQYF.

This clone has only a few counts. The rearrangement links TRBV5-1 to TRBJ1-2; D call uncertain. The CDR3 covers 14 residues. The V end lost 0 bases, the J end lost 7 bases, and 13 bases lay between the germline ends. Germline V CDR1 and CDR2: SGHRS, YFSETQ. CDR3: CASSLAVSKAGYTF. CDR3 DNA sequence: TGCGCCAGCAGCTTGGCCGTTTCGAAGGCTGGCTACACCTTC. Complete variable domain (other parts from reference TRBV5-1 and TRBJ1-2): KAGVTQTPRYLIKTRGQQVTLSCSPISGHRSVSWYQQTPGQGLQFLFEYFSETQRNKGNFPGRFSGRQFSNSRSEMNVSTLELGDSALYLCASSLAVSKAGYTFGSGTRLTVV.

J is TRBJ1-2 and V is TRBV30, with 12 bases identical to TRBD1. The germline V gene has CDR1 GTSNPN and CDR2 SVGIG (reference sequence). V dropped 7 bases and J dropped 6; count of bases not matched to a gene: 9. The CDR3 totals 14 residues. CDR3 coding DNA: TGTGCCTTACCAGGGACAGGGGGCGCGGATGGCTACACCTTC. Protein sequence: CALPGTGGADGYTF.

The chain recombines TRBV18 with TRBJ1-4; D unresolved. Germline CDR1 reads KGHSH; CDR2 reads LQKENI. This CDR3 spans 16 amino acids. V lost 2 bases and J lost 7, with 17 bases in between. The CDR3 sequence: CASSPAGRGVGEKLFF. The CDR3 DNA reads TGTGCCAGCTCACCAGCCGGCCGAGGAGTAGGTGAAAAACTGTTTTTT.

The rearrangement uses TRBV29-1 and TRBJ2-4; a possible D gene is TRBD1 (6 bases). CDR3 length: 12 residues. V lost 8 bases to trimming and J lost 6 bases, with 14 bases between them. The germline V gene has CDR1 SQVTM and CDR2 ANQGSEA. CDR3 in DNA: TGCAGCTTTCGCCGGGACACAAACATTCAGTACTTC. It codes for CSFRRDTNIQYF.

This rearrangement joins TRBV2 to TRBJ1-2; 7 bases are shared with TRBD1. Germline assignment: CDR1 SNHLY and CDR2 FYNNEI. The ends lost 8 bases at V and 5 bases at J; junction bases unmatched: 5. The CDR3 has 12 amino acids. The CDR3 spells CASGTVNYGYTF. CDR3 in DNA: TGTGCCAGCGGGACAGTAAATTATGGCTACACCTTC. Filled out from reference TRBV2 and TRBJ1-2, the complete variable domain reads EPEVTQTPSHQVTQMGQEVILRCVPISNHLYFYWYRQILGQKVEFLVSFYNNEISEKSEIFDDQFSVERPDGSNFTLKIRSTKLEDSAMYFCASGTVNYGYTFGSGTRLTVV.

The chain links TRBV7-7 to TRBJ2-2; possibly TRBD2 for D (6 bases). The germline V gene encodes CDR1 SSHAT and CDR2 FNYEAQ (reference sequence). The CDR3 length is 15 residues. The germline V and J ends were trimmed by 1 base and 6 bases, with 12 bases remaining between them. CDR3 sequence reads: CASSLEGSGPGELFF. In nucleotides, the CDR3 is TGTGCCAGCAGCTTAGAAGGTAGCGGACCCGGGGAGCTGTTTTTT.

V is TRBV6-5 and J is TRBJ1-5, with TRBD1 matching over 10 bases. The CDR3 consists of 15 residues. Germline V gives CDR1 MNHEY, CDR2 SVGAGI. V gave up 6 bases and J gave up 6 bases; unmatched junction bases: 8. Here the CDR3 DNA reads TGTGCCAGCAGGTCGACAGGGGGCGGCGGTCAGCCCCAGCATTTT. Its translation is CASRSTGGGGQPQHF.

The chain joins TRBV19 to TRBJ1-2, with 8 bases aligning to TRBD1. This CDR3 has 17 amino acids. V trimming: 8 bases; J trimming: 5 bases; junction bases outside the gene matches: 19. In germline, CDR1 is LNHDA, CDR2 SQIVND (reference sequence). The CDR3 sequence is CASFETGGLPKIYGYTF. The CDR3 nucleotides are TGTGCCAGTTTCGAAACAGGGGGTTTACCGAAGATTTATGGCTACACCTTC.

CDR3 nucleotides: TGTGCCAGCAGCTCACAGGGACGTCCCCTTGAAGCTTTCTTT. This gives the protein CASSSQGRPLEAFF. V usage is TRBV11-2 and J usage is TRBJ1-1; D might be TRBD1 (6 bases). The CDR3 length is 14 residues. CDR1 is SGHAT and CDR2 is FQNNGV in the germline V gene. The V end was cut by 4 bases, the J end by 7 bases, with 16 bases between.

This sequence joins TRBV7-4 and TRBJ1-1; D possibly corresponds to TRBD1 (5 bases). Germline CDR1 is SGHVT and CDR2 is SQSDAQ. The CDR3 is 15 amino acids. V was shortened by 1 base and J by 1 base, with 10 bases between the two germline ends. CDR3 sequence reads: CASSLGGTENTEAFF. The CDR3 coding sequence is TGTGCCAGCAGCTTAGGCGGGACGGAGAACACTGAAGCTTTCTTT.

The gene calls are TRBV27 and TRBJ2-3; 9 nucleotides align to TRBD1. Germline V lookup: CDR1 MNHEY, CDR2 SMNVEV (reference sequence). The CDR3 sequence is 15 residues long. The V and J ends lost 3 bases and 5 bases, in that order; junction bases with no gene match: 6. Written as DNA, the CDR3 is TGTGCCAGCAGTTTGTTACAGGGGGCGGGAGATACGCAGTATTTT. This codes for CASSLLQGAGDTQYF.